This is a list of T cell receptor beta chains from one sample in a study of graft-versus-host responses after intestinal transplantation. Produced via immunoSEQ multiplex PCR; TCRdb's table is partial and in-frame only. This sample yields approximately 93,000 clones, of which just under 95% are seen a single time; over 0.06% belongs to the top ten. These receptors' targets are unknown. The input for sequencing was unstimulated CD8+ T cells sorted from spleen or lymph node cells, taken before transplant. The receptors originated from a human donor who was the organ donor for an intestinal transplant. Both conserved end residues are part of each CDR3. The D gene is left open where the match is weak. Clone size appears in some rows only: once, few, many, or a class for an expanded clone.

-	-	TRBV7-9	15	TRBJ1-1	TGTGCCAGCATGGAAGGGGGACCCTTGAACACTGAAGCTTTCTTT	CASMEGGPLNTEAFF
-	-	TRBV6-5	12	TRBJ1-2	TGTGCCAGTCGATCGGACAGCTATGGCTACACCTTC	CASRSDSYGYTF
TRBD1	-	TRBV14	18	TRBJ2-2	TGTGCCAGCAGCCAAAGGGTTTTGGACAGGGAGGCGACCGGGGAGCTGTTTTTT	CASSQRVLDREATGELFF
TRBD1	-	TRBV5-3	16	TRBJ1-1	TGTGCCAGAAGCCAGGACAGGGGGCAAACAAACACTGAAGCTTTCTTT	CARSQDRGQTNTEAFF
-	once	TRBV28	13	TRBJ2-7	TGTGCCAGCAAGCGGGGACAGGACTACGAGCAGTACTTC	CASKRGQDYEQYF
-	-	TRBV4-1	14	TRBJ1-1	TGCGCCAGCAGCCAAGGTGTGGCGAACACTGAAGCTTTCTTT	CASSQGVANTEAFF
TRBD2	-	TRBV7-9	18	TRBJ2-5	TGTGCCAGCAGCTTATCGTACCGCCGGGAGGGCCCCGCAGAGACCCAGTACTTC	CASSLSYRREGPAETQYF
TRBD1	-	TRBV6-5	15	TRBJ2-1	TGTGCCAGCACCTTAACAGGGGAAGGGCACAATGAGCAGTTCTTC	CASTLTGEGHNEQFF
TRBD2	-	TRBV27	16	TRBJ2-1	TGTGCCAGCAGTCCCGCCCTAGCGGGAGCCTACAATGAGCAGTTCTTC	CASSPALAGAYNEQFF
TRBD2	-	TRBV4-1	20	TRBJ2-3	TGCGCCAGCAGCTTAACAATATTAGTGGGCGGACTAGCGGGGGAAGATACGCAGTATTTT	CASSLTILVGGLAGEDTQYF
TRBD1	-	TRBV19	15	TRBJ2-1	TGTGCCAGTAGTCCGCGGACAGGTACCTACAATGAGCAGTTCTTC	CASSPRTGTYNEQFF
TRBD2	once	TRBV7-9	19	TRBJ2-1	TGTGCCAGCAGCTTCCCATGGTCTAGCGGGGGGGGGTCCTACAATGAGCAGTTCTTC	CASSFPWSSGGGSYNEQFF
-	-	TRBV19	14	TRBJ2-1	TGTGCCAGTAGTAGGCTGTATTCGTACAATGAGCAGTTCTTC	CASSRLYSYNEQFF
-	-	TRBV5-5	16	TRBJ2-1	TGTGCCAGCAGCTTGGAGGGGGGGAATTATTTCGATGAGCAGTTCTTC	CASSLEGGNYFDEQFF
TRBD1	-	TRBV7-8	14	TRBJ1-4	TGTGCCAGCAGCACTCGCGACAGGGATGAAAAACTGTTTTTT	CASSTRDRDEKLFF
-	once	TRBV7-9	16	TRBJ2-7	TGTGCCAGCAGCCCCCCTGGGCGGGAAACTACCTACGAGCAGTACTTC	CASSPPGRETTYEQYF
TRBD1	-	TRBV19	14	TRBJ2-7	TGTGCCAGTAGTATTTCTGGGACAGCCTACGAGCAGTACTTC	CASSISGTAYEQYF
TRBD1	-	TRBV2	17	TRBJ2-3	TGTGCCGCAAACCACGGCAGGGGGCAGAGGTTGGCAGATACGCAGTATTTT	CAANHGRGQRLADTQYF
-	-	TRBV10-1	13	TRBJ2-5	TGCGCCAGGACACGTTGTGGTAAGCCGACCCAGTACTTC	CARTRCGKPTQYF
-	-	TRBV30	14	TRBJ2-3	TGTGCAGGTCTAGCAAAAGCTAGCACAGATACGCAGTATTTT	CAGLAKASTDTQYF
TRBD1	-	TRBV7-6	17	TRBJ2-7	TGTGCCAGCAGCTTAGAAATTCGCCAGGGGGCATATCCCGAGCAGTACTTC	CASSLEIRQGAYPEQYF
-	-	TRBV28	16	TRBJ1-5	TGTGCCAGCAGTTTATGGCCAGGGGTGGGCAATCAGCCCCAGCATTTT	CASSLWPGVGNQPQHF
-	once	TRBV6-5	16	TRBJ2-5	TGTGCCAGCAGTTACTCCCCAGAGGAGTACCAAGAGACCCAGTACTTC	CASSYSPEEYQETQYF
-	-	TRBV30	13	TRBJ2-1	TGTGCCTGGACGTTCGTCCAGGGGGGTGAGCAGTTCTTC	CAWTFVQGGEQFF
TRBD1	-	TRBV7-9	13	TRBJ2-7	TGTGCCAGCAGCTTTCAGGGGGCGAATGAGCAGTACTTC	CASSFQGANEQYF
TRBD1	once	TRBV13	17	TRBJ1-4	TGTGCCAGCAGCTCGACAGGGGGTTCGGCAACTAATGAAAAACTGTTTTTT	CASSSTGGSATNEKLFF
TRBD2	-	TRBV7-6	18	TRBJ2-5	TGTGCCAGCAGCTCCCCGGCCGGGACTAGCGGGGGGGAAGAGACCCAGTACTTC	CASSSPAGTSGGEETQYF
-	-	TRBV30	12	TRBJ2-3	TGTGCCTGGGATACTCATGCGGATACGCAGTATTTT	CAWDTHADTQYF
-	-	TRBV9	15	TRBJ2-1	TGTGCCAGCAGCCAGGGGGGTGACCCCTACAATGAGCAGTTCTTC	CASSQGGDPYNEQFF
TRBD2	-	TRBV7-9	15	TRBJ2-2	TGTGCCAGCCAACTGTTAGCGGGAAACACCGGGGAGCTGTTTTTT	CASQLLAGNTGELFF
-	-	TRBV4-1	14	TRBJ2-5	TGCGCCAGCAGCCAAGCTAGTGCCCGGCAGACCCAGTACTTC	CASSQASARQTQYF
TRBD1	-	TRBV6-6	16	TRBJ2-1	TGTGCCAGCAGTCGAACAGGGGGAGGCTCCTACAATGAGCAGTTCTTC	CASSRTGGGSYNEQFF
-	-	TRBV12-5	17	TRBJ2-7	TGTGCTAGTGGTTTCTCGACGGCTAGAAGGGGATCCTACGAGCAGTACTTC	CASGFSTARRGSYEQYF
TRBD2	-	TRBV30	14	TRBJ2-5	TGTGCCTGGAGTTCGACGGGGGGGCAAGAGACCCAGTACTTC	CAWSSTGGQETQYF
TRBD1	-	TRBV25-1	15	TRBJ2-7	TGTGCCAGCAGTGAAACCGGGACAGGGGGCTACGAGCAGTACTTC	CASSETGTGGYEQYF
TRBD2	-	TRBV9	15	TRBJ2-1	TGTGCCAGCAGCGTATCGCTAGCGGGATACAATGAGCAGTTCTTC	CASSVSLAGYNEQFF
-	-	TRBV14	13	TRBJ2-1	TGTGCCAGCAGCCAAGGACTAGGTGATGAGCAGTTCTTC	CASSQGLGDEQFF
TRBD2	-	TRBV2	15	TRBJ2-1	TGTGCCAGCAGCGACGGACTAGATCCCTACAATGAGCAGTTCTTC	CASSDGLDPYNEQFF
-	-	TRBV15	14	TRBJ2-7	TGTGCCACCAGCATCCTAGGGGTGGGGTTCGAGCAGTACTTC	CATSILGVGFEQYF
-	-	TRBV5-6	18	TRBJ1-2	TGTGCCAGCAGCTACGACAGGAATCCTATAGGGATCCTTGGTGGCTACACCTTC	CASSYDRNPIGILGGYTF
TRBD2	-	TRBV19	17	TRBJ2-3	TGTGCCAGTAGCCCTACTACTAGCGGGAGGGCCTTAGATACGCAGTATTTT	CASSPTTSGRALDTQYF
TRBD1	once	TRBV2	18	TRBJ2-1	TGTGCCAGCAGCCGTGGGACAGGGGTCTTTGGGCTCTACAATGAGCAGTTCTTC	CASSRGTGVFGLYNEQFF
-	-	TRBV7-2	17	TRBJ2-6	TGTGCCAGCAGCTTAAGGGGTTTCTCTTCTGGGGCCAACGTCCTGACTTTC	CASSLRGFSSGANVLTF
TRBD1	-	TRBV18	16	TRBJ1-6	TGTGCCAGCTCCCGACTAGGACAGGAATATAATTCACCCCTCCACTTT	CASSRLGQEYNSPLHF
-	-	TRBV29-1	13	TRBJ1-4	TGCAGCGTTCTCCCGGACTGGGATGAAAAACTGTTTTTT	CSVLPDWDEKLFF
TRBD1	-	TRBV29-1	13	TRBJ1-2	TGCAGCGTTGAAAACAGGGGGGCCTATGGCTACACCTTC	CSVENRGAYGYTF
-	-	TRBV6-1	10	TRBJ1-5	TGTGCGATCAAACAGTGGCCCCAGCATTTT	CAIKQWPQHF